This TCR beta chain was profiled in a study of a mutant IDH1 vaccine in newly diagnosed glioma. As for the study in general: Males made up around 62% and females about 38% of treated patients, whose mean age was around 40 years. Therapy received beforehand was radiotherapy, temozolomide, or both, with most patients given both.

Generated by immunoSEQ multiplex PCR, the TCRdb table keeps only in-frame clones and is missing some. The profile covers 20,000 to 30,000 clones, with more than 85% appearing a single time and about 9.2% taken by the ten largest. General study results and limits: Pseudoprogression seemed unrelated to changes in top peripheral T cell clonotypes.

Specified time point: baseline, week 1 (first vaccination visit). Noted treatment: pre-vaccination baseline after standard-of-care therapy. Those who donated had recent WHO grade 3 or 4 IDH1-mutant, ATRX-lost astrocytomas. CDR1 and CDR2 (germline): LNHDA, SQIVND (reference sequence). Trimming left V 7 bases short and J 8 bases short, with 8 bases between. The CDR3 covers 11 residues. Concerning this clone itself: Its antigen is unknown.

The receptor was isolated from a young man with glioma. The starting material was PBMCs, obtained from a glioma patient treated with radiotherapy, temozolomide or both. The V and J genes are TRBV19 and TRBJ1-4, with D uncertain. The CDR3 region is CASTRAEKLFF. DNA for the CDR3: TGTGCCAGTACCCGCGCGGAAAAACTGTTTTTT.